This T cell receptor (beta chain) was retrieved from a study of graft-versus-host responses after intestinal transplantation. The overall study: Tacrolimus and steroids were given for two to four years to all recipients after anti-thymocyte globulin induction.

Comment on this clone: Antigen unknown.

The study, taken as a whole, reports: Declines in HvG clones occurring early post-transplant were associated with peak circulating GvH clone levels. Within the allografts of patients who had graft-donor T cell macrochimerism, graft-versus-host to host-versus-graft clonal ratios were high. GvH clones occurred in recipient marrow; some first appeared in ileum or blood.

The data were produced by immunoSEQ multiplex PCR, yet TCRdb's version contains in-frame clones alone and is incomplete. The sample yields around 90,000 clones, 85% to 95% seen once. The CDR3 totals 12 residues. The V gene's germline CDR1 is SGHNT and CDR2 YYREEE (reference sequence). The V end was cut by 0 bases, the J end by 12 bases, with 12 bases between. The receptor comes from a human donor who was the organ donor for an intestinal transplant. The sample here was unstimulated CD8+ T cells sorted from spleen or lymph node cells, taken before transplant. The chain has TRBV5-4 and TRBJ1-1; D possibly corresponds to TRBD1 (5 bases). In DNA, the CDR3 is TGTGCCAGCAGCTTGGGGCAGGGTTTGACTTTCTTT. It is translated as CASSLGQGLTFF. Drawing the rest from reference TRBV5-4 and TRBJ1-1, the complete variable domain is ETGVTQSPTHLIKTRGQQVTLRCSSQSGHNTVSWYQQALGQGPQFIFQYYREEENGRGNFPPRFSGLQFPNYSSELNVNALELDDSALYLCASSLGQGLTFFGQGTRLTVV.